This T cell receptor (beta chain) appears in the sequencing data of a study of tumor-infiltrating lymphocytes in primary liver carcinoma (dated by TCRdb to between 2016 and 2019). Regarding the research as a whole: A few patients with histopathologically diagnosed primary liver carcinoma underwent surgical resection in China between November 2015 and 2016. For each liver tumor, the study sampled five regions along with adjacent normal tissue and blood, and applied TCRbeta repertoire sequencing, expression microarrays and whole-exome sequencing. Reproducibility between technical replicate repertoires was high, with correlation coefficients above 0.98 and mean shared-clone rates around 0.88. A total of approximately 35 specimens from 5 patients underwent TCRbeta repertoire sequencing, comprising 25 or so tumor regions, 5 adjacent noncancerous liver tissues and 5 peripheral blood samples. Of the five patients (three men and two women, aged 30 to 69 years), four had hepatocellular carcinoma and one had combined HCC and intrahepatic cholangiocarcinoma. Samples yielded roughly 3.5 to 8 million productive TCRbeta reads; read depth did not differ significantly between tissue types. The five patients had tumors of stage T1-T3 N0M0, with maximum diameters ranging from about 4 to 11 cm.

Blood RNA was extracted from unsorted whole blood using TRIzol reagent, and germline DNA was obtained with the DNeasy Blood & Tissue kit. Chronic HBV infection was present in the patients, and the patients were treatment-naive at sampling. About 4 milliliters of peripheral blood were collected into K2EDTA tubes before surgery. Paper-wide results and their limitations: The top 250 clones accounted for a significantly greater share of the repertoire in tumors than in blood (p = 0.039). Only five patients were included in the study, and the authors note that the findings should be validated in a larger study. Consistent with antigen-driven expansion, pairs of tumor regions showed higher repertoire overlap (mean roughly 36%) than either tumor-adjacent pairs (approximately 17%) or tumor-blood pairs (about 15%). Because the samples were bulk and unsorted, CD4+ and CD8+ T cell repertoires could not be compared. Only the TCR beta chain was sequenced, so true repertoire diversity is likely underestimated because unpaired alpha chains were not captured.

This clonotype has only a few counts. No cognate antigen has been identified for it. No quality values exist for individual bases; no much larger clone is one base distant. Starting from around 520 ng total RNA, TCRbeta-specific cDNA was produced by reverse transcription with a constant-region primer and ProtoScript II reverse transcriptase. Three nested multiplex PCR rounds, following a slightly modified ARM-PCR procedure, were used to build the TCRbeta libraries. Sample barcodes and Illumina adapters were added in a final 25-cycle PCR with Deep VentR polymerase. Amplicons of 200-500 bp were gel-purified with a QIAquick gel extraction kit before sequencing. An Illumina HiSeq 2500 was used to sequence the TCRbeta amplicons with 250-bp paired-end reads. As for the original processing: To recover full CDR3 sequences, reads were quality-trimmed using Trimmomatic v0.33 and paired reads were then merged using FLASH v1.2.11. V, D and J germline segments were assigned to the rearranged TCRbeta sequences using MiGEC v1.2.1b. Clonotype statistics and Shannon-Wiener diversity indices were computed with VDJtools v1.0.0. Except for diversity analysis, only the 250 most abundant clonotypes of each sample were used in subsequent analyses to reduce sampling bias. TCRdb reprocessed the public reads (quality trimming at Q25 with fastp, clone calling with MiXCR) and kept in-frame beta chains. Rows with a matching CDR3 protein are joined into one entry that keeps the most common DNA and genes. These V and J calls originate from TCRdb's pipeline instead of the authors' own analysis. This sample gives 300,000 to 350,000 distinct CDR3 sequences in total; about 61% of them show up just once. The top ten constitute about 6.5% of the sample.

The clonotype was recovered from a man aged 40-49 years with primary liver carcinoma and hepatitis B virus infection. The source material was peripheral blood.

The DNA reads TGTGCCTGGAGTGGTGGAAACACCATATATTTT. The translation is CAWSGGNTIYF. The receptor chain draws on TRBV30 and TRBJ1-3; there is no confident call for the D gene. The CDR3 contains 11 residues, cysteine and phenylalanine counted. Of all the DNA, just the CDR3 is kept, 33 bases in frame from base 1. V drops 1 base and J drops 3 bases, leaving 1 base in between. Via the germline V gene (reference sequence), CDR1 is GTSNPN and CDR2 SVGIG.